These 17 T cell receptor beta chains originate from one sample sequenced in a study of blood T cell repertoires in COVID-19. The protocol was immunoSEQ multiplex PCR, while the TCRdb copy is restricted to in-frame clones and leaves out a portion. The sample includes some 390,000 clones, about 91% of them seen just once. Source material: peripheral blood. Receptors were obtained from a woman in her forties with COVID-19, enrolled during active disease.

The CDR3 loop reads CASSYGQGARGYTF. The CDR3 DNA is TGTGCCAGCAGTTACGGACAGGGGGCAAGGGGCTACACCTTC. The rearrangement uses TRBV28 and TRBJ1-2, with TRBD1 matching over 11 bases. Germline V CDR1 and CDR2: MDHEN, SYDVKM. V was clipped by 4 bases and J by 8 bases; unmatched bases: 6. This CDR3 has 14 amino acids.

A remark on this clone: This sample includes further DNA sequences coding for the same CDR3. V usage is TRBV27 and J usage is TRBJ1-1; D not resolved. Germline values: CDR1 MNHEY, CDR2 SMNVEV (reference sequence). The CDR3 has 14 residues. The V gene lost 5 bases and the J gene lost 1 base, with 11 bases spanning the gap. As DNA, the CDR3 is TGTGCCAGCAGTCCTCGACGGGAGAACACTGAAGCTTTCTTT. Encoded protein: CASSPRRENTEAFF.

J is TRBJ1-1 and V is TRBV2, with D tentatively TRBD1 (5 bases). Trimming shortened V by 3 bases and J by 2 bases, and 13 bases separated the two germline ends. Germline V lookup: CDR1 SNHLY, CDR2 FYNNEI. This CDR3 region has 15 residues. The CDR3 sequence is CASSDSVGLNTEAFF. The CDR3 coding sequence is TGTGCCAGCAGTGACAGTGTGGGGCTAAACACTGAAGCTTTCTTT.

This rearrangement joins TRBV5-5 to TRBJ2-6; 10 bases fit TRBD1. Germline V gene data show CDR1 as SGHKS and CDR2 as YYEKEE (reference sequence). The CDR3 extends over 16 amino acids. Unmatched junction bases numbered 5, after V lost 5 bases and J lost 3 bases. CDR3 coding DNA: TGTGCCAGCAGGGCGACAGGGGGCGGTGGGGCCAACGTCCTGACTTTC. It translates to CASRATGGGGANVLTF.

This clone was counted between two and nine times. The chain has TRBV19 and TRBJ1-2, with a possible D match to TRBD1 (6 bases). The V gene's germline CDR1 is LNHDA and CDR2 SQIVND (reference sequence). V gave up 7 bases and J gave up 6 bases, with 15 bases separating them. This CDR3 spans 13 amino acids. The CDR3 nucleotides are TGTGCCAGTACCCAAGGGGGGGATAATGGCTACACCTTC. This encodes CASTQGGDNGYTF.

This sequence joins TRBV28 and TRBJ1-2; TRBD1 matches at 7 bases. V lost 3 bases to trimming and J lost 2 bases; unmatched junction nucleotides: 12. The CDR3 totals 17 residues. CDR1 and CDR2 from the germline V gene are MDHEN and SYDVKM. The CDR3 reads CASSFGTAGGKNYGYTF. The CDR3 coding sequence is TGTGCCAGCAGTTTCGGGACAGCGGGGGGGAAGAACTATGGCTACACCTTC.

The chain employs TRBV20-1 and TRBJ1-1; the match to TRBD1 covers 8 bases. V was pared by 3 bases and J by 11 bases, with 5 bases of the junction left unmatched. The CDR3 has 11 residues. Per the germline V gene, CDR1 is DFQATT and CDR2 is SNEGSKA (reference sequence). The CDR3 DNA reads TGCAGTGCTAGTAAGGGGGACAGGGCTTTCTTT. Protein sequence: CSASKGDRAFF.

The chain carries TRBV18 and TRBJ1-3; D is undetermined. The V gene's germline CDR1 is KGHSH and CDR2 LQKENI. Between the trimmed V and J ends, which lost 1 base and 1 base, there was a span of 8 bases. CDR3 length: 15 amino acids. CDR3 residues: CASSPREISGNTIYF. CDR3 DNA: TGTGCCAGCTCACCACGGGAGATATCTGGAAACACCATATATTTT.

The chain has TRBV29-1 and TRBJ1-1, with 9 positions matching TRBD1. CDR1 is SQVTM and CDR2 is ANQGSEA in the germline V gene. Trimming took 3 bases from V and 4 from J; bases not matched to a gene: 6. The CDR3 length is 14 residues. Here the CDR3 reads CSVDVTTGGTEAFF. DNA for the CDR3: TGCAGCGTTGATGTTACGACAGGGGGCACTGAAGCTTTCTTT.

The rearrangement joins TRBV28 to TRBJ2-7; tentatively, D is TRBD1 (5 bases). Germline V gene data show CDR1 as MDHEN and CDR2 as SYDVKM. V was pared by 6 bases and J by 2 bases, with 11 bases between. This CDR3 comprises 13 residues. The CDR3 sequence is CASRTTAPYEQYF. The CDR3, as DNA: TGTGCCAGCAGGACGACAGCCCCCTACGAGCAGTACTTC.

The V call is TRBV28, the J call TRBJ1-5, with TRBD1 as a possible D gene (6 bases). Looked up from germline, CDR1 is MDHEN and CDR2 is SYDVKM. The CDR3 sequence is 16 residues long. Deletions cut 3 bases from V and 2 bases from J, with 14 bases between. Here the CDR3 DNA reads TGTGCCAGCAGTTTGTATACACAGGGCCGCAATCAGCCCCAGCATTTT. Its protein product is CASSLYTQGRNQPQHF.

The chain has TRBV6-1 and TRBJ1-5; D is undetermined. Germline lookup yields CDR1 MNHNS and CDR2 SASEGT. The CDR3 length is 14 residues. The ends were cut back, 3 bases at V and 0 bases at J, with 6 bases in the middle. In DNA form, the CDR3 reads TGTGCCAGCAGTGAGGCTCATAGCAATCAGCCCCAGCATTTT. Residues: CASSEAHSNQPQHF.

The chain combines TRBV18 with TRBJ2-1, with D possibly TRBD2 on 5 matching bases. The V gene's germline CDR1 is KGHSH and CDR2 LQKENI. The CDR3 totals 13 residues. Trimming left V 2 bases short and J 5 bases short, with 7 bases between. The CDR3 region is CASSPAGNNEQFF. The CDR3 bases are TGTGCCAGCTCACCAGCCGGGAACAATGAGCAGTTCTTC.

This clone was recorded once. The rearrangement uses TRBV28 and TRBJ1-2; 9 bases fit TRBD1. V was pared by 4 bases and J by 1 base, with 10 bases of the junction left unmatched. Germline values: CDR1 MDHEN, CDR2 SYDVKM. The CDR3 extends over 17 amino acids. The CDR3 reads CASSSEQGAQFNYGYTF. Written as DNA, the CDR3 is TGTGCCAGCAGTTCTGAACAGGGGGCTCAGTTTAACTATGGCTACACCTTC.

The chain employs TRBV30 and TRBJ1-3; 8 nucleotides match TRBD1. V was pared by 5 bases and J by 0 bases, with 3 bases of the junction left unmatched. Germline V gene lookup returns CDR1 GTSNPN and CDR2 SVGIG (reference sequence). This CDR3 spans 14 amino acids. Here the CDR3 reads CAWDRGSSGNTIYF. CDR3 in DNA: TGTGCCTGGGACAGGGGAAGCTCTGGAAACACCATATATTTT.

As DNA, the CDR3 is TGTGCCAGCAGTTCGCTAGGCGGCTCTGGAAACACCATATATTTT. The encoded protein is CASSSLGGSGNTIYF. The chain combines TRBV28 with TRBJ1-3; no clear D. Germline assignment: CDR1 MDHEN and CDR2 SYDVKM. V shed 4 bases and J shed 0 bases, with 10 bases lying between them. The CDR3 totals 15 residues.

The J gene is TRBJ1-1, the V gene TRBV3-1 (or the pseudogene TRBV3-2), with unresolved D. V was shortened by 1 base and J by 1 base, with 19 bases between the two germline ends. Per germline, CDR1 LGHDT and CDR2 YNNKEL (reference sequence). This CDR3 has 18 amino acids. The CDR3 loop is CASSQASWWLPGNTEAFF. The CDR3 DNA sequence: TGTGCCAGCAGCCAAGCGTCCTGGTGGTTGCCAGGGAACACTGAAGCTTTCTTT.